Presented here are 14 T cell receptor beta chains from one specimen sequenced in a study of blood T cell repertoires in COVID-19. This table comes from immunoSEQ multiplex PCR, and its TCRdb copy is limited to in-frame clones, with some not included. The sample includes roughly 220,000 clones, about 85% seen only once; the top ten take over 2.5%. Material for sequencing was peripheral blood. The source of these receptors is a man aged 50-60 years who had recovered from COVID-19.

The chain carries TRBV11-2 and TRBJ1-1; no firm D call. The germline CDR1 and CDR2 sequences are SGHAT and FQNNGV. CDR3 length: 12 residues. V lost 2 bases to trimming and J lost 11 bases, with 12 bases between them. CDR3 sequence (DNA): TGTGCCAGCAGCTTAAATCCCCTGCAGGCTTTCTTT. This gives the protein CASSLNPLQAFF. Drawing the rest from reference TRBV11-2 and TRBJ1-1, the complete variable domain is EAGVAQSPRYKIIEKRQSVAFWCNPISGHATLYWYQQILGQGPKLLIQFQNNGVVDDSQLPKDRFSAERLKGVDSTLKIQPAKLEDSAVYLCASSLNPLQAFFGQGTRLTVV.

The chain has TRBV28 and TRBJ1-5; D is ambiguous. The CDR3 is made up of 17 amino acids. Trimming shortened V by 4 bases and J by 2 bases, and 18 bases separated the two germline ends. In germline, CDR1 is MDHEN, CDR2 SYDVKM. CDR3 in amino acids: CASSSLGQGRGNQPQHF. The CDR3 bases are TGTGCCAGCAGTTCCCTCGGGCAAGGGAGAGGCAATCAGCCCCAGCATTTT. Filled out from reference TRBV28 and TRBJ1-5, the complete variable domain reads DVKVTQSSRYLVKRTGEKVFLECVQDMDHENMFWYRQDPGLGLRLIYFSYDVKMKEKGDIPEGYSVSREKKERFSLILESASTNQTSMYLCASSSLGQGRGNQPQHFGDGTRLSIL.

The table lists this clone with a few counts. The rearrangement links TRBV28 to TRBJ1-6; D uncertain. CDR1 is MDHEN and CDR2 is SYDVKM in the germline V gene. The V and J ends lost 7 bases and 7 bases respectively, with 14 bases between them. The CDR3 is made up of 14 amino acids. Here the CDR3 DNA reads TGTGCCAGCATCCCCGACGGGGTGAATTCACCCCTCCACTTT. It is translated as CASIPDGVNSPLHF.

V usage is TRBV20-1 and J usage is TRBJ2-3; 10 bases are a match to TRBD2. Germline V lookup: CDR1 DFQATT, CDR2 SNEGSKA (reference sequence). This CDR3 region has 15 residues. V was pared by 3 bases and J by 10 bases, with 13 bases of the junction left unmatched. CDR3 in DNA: TGCAGTGCTAGTCCCGGACTAGCGGCCCCCGGGCCGCAGTATTTT. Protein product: CSASPGLAAPGPQYF.

CDR3 nucleotides: TGTGCCAGCAATGAGGCTGGGGCCAACGTCCTGACTTTC. Protein sequence: CASNEAGANVLTF. The chain combines TRBV28 with TRBJ2-6; D is ambiguous. The V end lost 7 bases, the J end lost 2 bases, and 6 bases lay between the germline ends. The V gene's germline CDR1 is MDHEN and CDR2 SYDVKM. CDR3 length: 13 residues.

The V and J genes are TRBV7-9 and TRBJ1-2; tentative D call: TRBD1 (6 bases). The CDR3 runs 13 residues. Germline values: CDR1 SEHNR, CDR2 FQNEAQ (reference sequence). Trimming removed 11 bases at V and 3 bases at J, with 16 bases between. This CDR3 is CASSRGLHYGYTF. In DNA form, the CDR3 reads TGTGCCTCCTCGAGGGGGTTGCACTATGGCTACACCTTC.

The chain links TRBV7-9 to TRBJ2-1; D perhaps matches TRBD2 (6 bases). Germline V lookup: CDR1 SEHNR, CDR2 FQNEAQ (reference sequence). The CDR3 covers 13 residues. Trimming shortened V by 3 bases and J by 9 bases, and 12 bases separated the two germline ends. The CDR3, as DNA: TGTGCCAGCAGCTTTGGGGGGACCACTGAGCAGTTCTTC. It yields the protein CASSFGGTTEQFF.

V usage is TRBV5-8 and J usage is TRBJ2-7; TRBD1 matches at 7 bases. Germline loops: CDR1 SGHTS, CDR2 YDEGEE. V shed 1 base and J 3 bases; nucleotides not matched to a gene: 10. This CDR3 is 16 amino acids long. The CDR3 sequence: CASSLISGQTFYEQYF. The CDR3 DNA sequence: TGTGCCAGCAGCTTGATATCGGGACAGACGTTCTACGAGCAGTACTTC.

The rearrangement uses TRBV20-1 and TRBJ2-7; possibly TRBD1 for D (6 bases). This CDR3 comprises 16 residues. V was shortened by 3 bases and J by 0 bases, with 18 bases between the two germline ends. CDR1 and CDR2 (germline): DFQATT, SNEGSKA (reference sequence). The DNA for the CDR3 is TGCAGTGCTAGTCGACCCAGACAGGACCTCTCCTACGAGCAGTACTTC. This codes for CSASRPRQDLSYEQYF.

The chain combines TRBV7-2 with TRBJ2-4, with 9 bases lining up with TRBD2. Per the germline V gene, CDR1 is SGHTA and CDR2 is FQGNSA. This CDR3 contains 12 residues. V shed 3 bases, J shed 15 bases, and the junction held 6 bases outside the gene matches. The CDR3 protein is CASSFLAGVLYF. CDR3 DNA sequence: TGTGCCAGCAGCTTCTTAGCGGGAGTTTTGTACTTC.

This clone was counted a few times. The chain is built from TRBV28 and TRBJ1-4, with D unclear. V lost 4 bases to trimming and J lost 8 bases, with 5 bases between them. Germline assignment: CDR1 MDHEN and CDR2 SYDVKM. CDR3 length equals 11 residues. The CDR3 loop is CASSSGEKLFF. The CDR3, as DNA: TGTGCCAGCAGTTCAGGAGAAAAACTGTTTTTT.

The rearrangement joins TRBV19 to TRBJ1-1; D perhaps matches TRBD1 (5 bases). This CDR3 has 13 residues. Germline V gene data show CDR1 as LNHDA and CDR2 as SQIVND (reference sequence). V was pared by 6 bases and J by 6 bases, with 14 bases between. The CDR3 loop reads CASRGLRNAEAFF. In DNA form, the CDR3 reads TGTGCCAGTAGGGGACTAAGAAACGCTGAAGCTTTCTTT.

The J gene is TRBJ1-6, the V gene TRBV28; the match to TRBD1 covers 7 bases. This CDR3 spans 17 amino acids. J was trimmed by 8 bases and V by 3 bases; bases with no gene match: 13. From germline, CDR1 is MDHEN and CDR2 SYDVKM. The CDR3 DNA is TGTGCCAGCAGTTTCCACAGCAGGGGGGCCCCTTATTCACCCCTCCACTTT. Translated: CASSFHSRGAPYSPLHF.

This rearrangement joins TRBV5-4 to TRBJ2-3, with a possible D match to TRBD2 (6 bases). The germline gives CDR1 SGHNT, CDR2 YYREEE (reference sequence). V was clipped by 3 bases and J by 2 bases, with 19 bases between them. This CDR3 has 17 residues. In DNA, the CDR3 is TGTGCCAGCAGCTCACGGACCGGGACTGCTATCACAGATACGCAGTATTTT. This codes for CASSSRTGTAITDTQYF.